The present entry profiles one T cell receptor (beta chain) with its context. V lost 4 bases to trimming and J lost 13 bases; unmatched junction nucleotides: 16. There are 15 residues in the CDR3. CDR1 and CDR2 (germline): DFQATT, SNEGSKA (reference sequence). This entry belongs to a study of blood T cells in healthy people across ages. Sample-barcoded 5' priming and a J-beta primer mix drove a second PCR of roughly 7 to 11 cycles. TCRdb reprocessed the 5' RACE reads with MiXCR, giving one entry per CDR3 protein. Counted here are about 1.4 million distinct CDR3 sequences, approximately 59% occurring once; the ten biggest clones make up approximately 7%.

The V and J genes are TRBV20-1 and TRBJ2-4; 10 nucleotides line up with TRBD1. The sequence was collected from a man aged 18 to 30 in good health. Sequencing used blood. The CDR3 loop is CSAMVYGTGAYKQYF. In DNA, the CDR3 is TGCAGTGCTATGGTCTACGGGACAGGGGCCTACAAGCAGTACTTC.